This paragraph reports one T cell receptor (beta chain). Each donor was a healthy Caucasian individual from Russia, aged roughly 6 to 95. A J-beta primer mix and a sample-barcoded 5' primer were used in a second PCR of roughly 6 to 12 cycles. Each CDR3 protein gets one entry after TCRdb re-called the 5' RACE reads with MiXCR. The table has 710,000 or so distinct CDR3 sequences, 22% seen once. The record originates from a study of blood T cells in healthy people across ages. Study at large: About one barcoded beta molecule per two T cells was the capture yield of template switching.

Trimming took off 3 bases at V and 3 bases at J, with 12 bases between the two ends. The germline CDR1 and CDR2 sequences are SGDLS and YYNGEE. The CDR3 sequence is 14 residues long. The sequence was obtained from a man aged 65 to 79 in good health. V gene TRBV9 combines with J gene TRBJ1-2; weak D call: TRBD1 (6 bases). The sample was blood. The CDR3 coding sequence is TGTGCCAGCAGCGAACACAGGGATGACTATGGCTACACCTTC. Its protein product is CASSEHRDDYGYTF.